The T cell receptor (beta chain) under discussion was sequenced for a study of blood T cell repertoires in COVID-19. The protocol was immunoSEQ multiplex PCR, while the TCRdb copy is restricted to in-frame clones and leaves out a portion. The sample records 300,000 or so clones, around nine tenths being singletons. V lost 7 bases and J lost 2, with 6 bases in between. Germline V gene lookup returns CDR1 DFQATT and CDR2 SNEGSKA (reference sequence). The CDR3 extends over 11 amino acids. What was sequenced was PBMCs or T cells enriched from blood (not recorded which). The rearrangement uses TRBV20-1 and TRBJ2-1, with unresolved D. The TCR was taken from a woman aged 50 to 60 who had been exposed to COVID-19. CDR3 nucleotides: TGCAGTGGGGCCGCCTACAATGAGCAGTTCTTC. Translated, it gives CSGAAYNEQFF.